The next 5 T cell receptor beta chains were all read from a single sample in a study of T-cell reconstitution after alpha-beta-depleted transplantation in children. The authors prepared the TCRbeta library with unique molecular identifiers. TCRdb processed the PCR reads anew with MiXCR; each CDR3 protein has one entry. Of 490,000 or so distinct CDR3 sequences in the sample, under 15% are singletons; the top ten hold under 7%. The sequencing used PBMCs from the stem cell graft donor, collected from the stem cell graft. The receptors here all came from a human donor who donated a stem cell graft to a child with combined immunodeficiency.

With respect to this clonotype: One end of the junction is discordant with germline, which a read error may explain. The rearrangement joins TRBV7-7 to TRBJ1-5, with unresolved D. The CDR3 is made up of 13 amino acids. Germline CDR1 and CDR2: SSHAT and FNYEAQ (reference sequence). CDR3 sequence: CASSLSPNQPQHF. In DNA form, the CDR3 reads TGTGCTAGCAGCTTATCCCCCAATCAGCCCCAGCATTTT.

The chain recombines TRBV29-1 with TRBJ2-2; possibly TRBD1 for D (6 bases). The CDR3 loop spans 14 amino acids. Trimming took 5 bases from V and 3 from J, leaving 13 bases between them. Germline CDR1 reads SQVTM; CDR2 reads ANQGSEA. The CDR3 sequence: CSVSGEGDTGELFF. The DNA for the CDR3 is TGCAGCGTTTCAGGGGAAGGGGACACCGGGGAGCTGTTTTTT.

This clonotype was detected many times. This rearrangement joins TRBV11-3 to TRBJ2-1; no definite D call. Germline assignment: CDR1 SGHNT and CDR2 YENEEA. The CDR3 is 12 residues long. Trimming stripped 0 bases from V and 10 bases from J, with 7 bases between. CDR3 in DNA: TGTGCCAGCAGCTTAGAAATGACAGAGCAGTTCTTC. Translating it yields CASSLEMTEQFF.

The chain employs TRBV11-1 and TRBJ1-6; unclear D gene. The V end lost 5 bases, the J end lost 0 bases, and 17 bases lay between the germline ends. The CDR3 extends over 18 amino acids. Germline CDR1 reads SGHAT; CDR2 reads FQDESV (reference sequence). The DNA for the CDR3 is TGTGCCAGCAGCACACTGTGGCAATTGAGCTCCTATAATTCACCCCTCCACTTT. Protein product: CASSTLWQLSSYNSPLHF.

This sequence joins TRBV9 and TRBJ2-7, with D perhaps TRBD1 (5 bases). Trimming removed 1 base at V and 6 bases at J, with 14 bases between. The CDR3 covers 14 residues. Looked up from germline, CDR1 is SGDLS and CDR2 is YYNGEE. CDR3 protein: CASSVSPGMGEQYF. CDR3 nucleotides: TGTGCCAGCAGCGTAAGCCCAGGGATGGGCGAGCAGTACTTC.